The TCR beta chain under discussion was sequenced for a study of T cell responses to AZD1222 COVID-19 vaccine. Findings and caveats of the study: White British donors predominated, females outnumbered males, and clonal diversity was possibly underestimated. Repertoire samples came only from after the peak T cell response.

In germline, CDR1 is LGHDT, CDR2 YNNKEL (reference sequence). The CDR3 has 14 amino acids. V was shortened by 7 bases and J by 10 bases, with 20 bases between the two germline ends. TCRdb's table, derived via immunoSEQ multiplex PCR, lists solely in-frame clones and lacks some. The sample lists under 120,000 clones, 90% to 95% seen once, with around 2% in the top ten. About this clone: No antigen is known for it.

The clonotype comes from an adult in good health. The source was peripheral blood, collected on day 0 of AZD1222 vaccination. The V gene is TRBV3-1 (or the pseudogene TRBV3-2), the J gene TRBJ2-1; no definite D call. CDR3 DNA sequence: TGTGCCAGCACCCCCGGCTCCCCACCGGAGGAGCAGTTCTTC. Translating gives CASTPGSPPEEQFF.